A selection of T cell receptor beta chains follows, all from one sample in a study of cytomegalovirus exposure and HLA in healthy donors. Method: immunoSEQ multiplex PCR; TCRdb's copy keeps in-frame clones and lacks some. The sample includes tens of thousands of clones. Sequencing input: PBMCs. Every receptor here comes from a man aged 50-60 years in good health and CMV-seronegative. The CDR3 runs from the conserved cysteine through the conserved F or W. The D gene is left open where the match is weak.

J,V,D,DNA,CDR3
TRBJ2-5,TRBV28,-,TGTGCCAGCAGCCGTGCAGGGAAAGAGACCCAGTACTTC,CASSRAGKETQYF
TRBJ2-6,TRBV7-8,TRBD1,TGTGCCAGCAGCTTAGTATCCCCAGGGGGCGTCTCTGGGGCCAACGTCCTGACTTTC,CASSLVSPGGVSGANVLTF
TRBJ2-7,TRBV25-1,TRBD2,TGTGCCAGCAGTGAGGGCGGGAGCTCCTACGAGCAGTACTTC,CASSEGGSSYEQYF
TRBJ1-2,TRBV18,TRBD1,TGTGCCAGCTCACCGAACAGGGGGGACTATGGCTACACCTTC,CASSPNRGDYGYTF
TRBJ1-1,TRBV25-1,TRBD1,TGTGCCAGCAGCGGGGGACAGGGGAATGAAGCTTTCTTT,CASSGGQGNEAFF
TRBJ2-3,TRBV5-6,-,TGTGCCAGCAGCTTGGACATCACAGATACGCAGTATTTT,CASSLDITDTQYF
TRBJ2-5,TRBV9,TRBD2,TGTGCCAGCAGCGTAGGGGTTAGCGGGGGCCCCCAAGAGACCCAGTACTTC,CASSVGVSGGPQETQYF
TRBJ1-1,TRBV10-3,-,TGTGCCATCAGCGGGGACACTGAAGCTTTCTTT,CAISGDTEAFF
TRBJ2-3,TRBV18,-,TGTGCCAGCTCACCTCAAGGAGGCACAGATACGCAGTATTTT,CASSPQGGTDTQYF
TRBJ2-3,TRBV18,-,TGTGCCAGCTCACGAGTCAACACAGATACGCAGTATTTT,CASSRVNTDTQYF
TRBJ1-2,TRBV10-3,TRBD1,TGTGCCATCAGTCCGGGACAGGGAGGGACTAACTATGGCTACACCTTC,CAISPGQGGTNYGYTF
TRBJ1-1,TRBV7-3,-,TGTGCCAGCAGCTTAGCTAGGCCCGTCCAATCCCCTGAAGCTTTCTTT,CASSLARPVQSPEAFF
TRBJ1-4,TRBV18,-,TGTGCCAGCTCACCGGGACTGTATAATGAAAAACTGTTTTTT,CASSPGLYNEKLFF
TRBJ1-1,TRBV19,-,TGTGCCAGTAGTATTCAGGAGAACACTGAAGCTTTCTTT,CASSIQENTEAFF
TRBJ1-1,TRBV9,TRBD1,TGTGCCAGCAGCGCACAGGGGTGGCGTACTGAAGCTTTCTTT,CASSAQGWRTEAFF
TRBJ2-7,TRBV6-5,-,TGTGCCAGCAGTTACTCGAATTACGGGGACTACGAGCAGTACTTC,CASSYSNYGDYEQYF
TRBJ2-1,TRBV7-3,-,TGTGCCAGCACGGGTATAAGGACGGGGGGCGACAATGAGCAGTTCTTC,CASTGIRTGGDNEQFF
TRBJ1-6,TRBV9,-,TGTGCCAGCAGCGGCCAGCGGAATTCACCCCTCCACTTT,CASSGQRNSPLHF
TRBJ2-5,TRBV28,TRBD2,TGTGCCAGCAGTTTACTCGGGACTAGCGGGTACCAAGAGACCCAGTACTTC,CASSLLGTSGYQETQYF
TRBJ1-2,TRBV29-1,-,TGCAGCGTCCACGTCCGGGGCTACACCTTC,CSVHVRGYTF
TRBJ2-1,TRBV7-9,TRBD2,TGTGCCAGCAGCCCCGGACTAGATTCATGGTTCTTC,CASSPGLDSWFF
TRBJ2-7,TRBV28,-,TGTGCCAGCAGTTCCGCGAACTCCTACGAGCAGTACTTC,CASSSANSYEQYF